This T cell receptor (beta chain) was obtained from a study of memory CD4+ T cells and cytomegalovirus serostatus (dated by TCRdb to about 2019). In terms of the full investigation: The approximately 35 healthy Belgian adults in the cohort included 9 who were CMV seropositive and approximately 25 who were CMV seronegative. To replicate a published TCR-based CMV serostatus classifier, the researchers sequenced the CD4+ memory TCRbeta repertoires of a Belgian cohort whose cytomegalovirus serostatus was known. What the research found in general, with its limitations: For predicting CMV serostatus, the median bootstrapped AUC was 0.95 using the original framework and 0.91 using a US-trained random forest. A median bootstrapped AUC of almost 0.96 with a 95% CI of 0.76-1.00 was achieved on the Belgian cohort by the original-framework classifier. Only CD4+CD45RO+ memory cells were sequenced, in contrast to the original study, in which naive and memory CD4+ and CD8+ populations were covered. Among the 150 to 200 previously reported CMV-associated TCRbeta sequences, 67 showed up in the CD4+ memory repertoires, with each one found in between one and five individuals. The results were read as suggesting that the CMV-associated TCR signature is, for the most part, present in the CD4+ memory repertoire.

This clone was recorded only once. This clone's antigen is unknown. Per-nucleotide qualities are absent, and no much larger clonotype sits a single base away. This sample also contains other DNA sequences that code for the same CDR3. The Quick-DNA Microprep Kit was used to extract genomic DNA from the sorted cells. Amplification of TCRbeta DNA was done with the immunoSEQ hsTCRbeta kit, following the protocol from the manufacturer. An Illumina MiSeq instrument was used to sequence the TCRbeta libraries. On the study's bioinformatics: Once out-of-frame sequences had been removed, a few million distinct TCRbeta sequences were left, which works out to an average of approximately 72,000 per individual. Each individual was scored according to the count of 150 or so previously reported CMV-associated TCRbeta sequences and the total productive distinct TCRbeta count. A beta-binomial model was reimplemented in Python, and scikit-learn random forests with default parameters were trained on US cohort data. On the Belgian cohort, classifier performance was reported as the median AUC, along with percentile confidence intervals, across 10,000 bootstrap iterations. The source is immuneACCESS, and TCRdb retained only in-frame sequences with V and J called. Part of the clones is not carried over; for the studies checked, unresolved V genes explain less than half of this, and the remainder is unexplained. V and J calls and clone size are as listed in that table; D and trimming were resolved from the DNA. The sample yields over 35,000 clones; nearly 80% were counted once. The ten largest clones capture 0.6% to 0.95% of the sample.

From its cysteine to its phenylalanine, the CDR3 spans 15 amino acids. Only CDR3 DNA is held: 45 bases, read in frame from base 1. Trimming costs V 2 bases and J 6 bases, and their ends lie 14 bases apart. The germline V gene gives CDR1 as SGHVS and CDR2 as FNYEAQ. Single viable CD3+CD4+CD8-CD45RO+ cells were sorted as memory CD4+ T cells on a FACSAria II. To determine CMV serostatus, a Roche Elecsys assay was used that detects serum IgG against CMV pp150, pp28, p38 and p52. After thawing, total CD4+ T cells were enriched by positive selection with CD4 magnetic microbeads. The samples came from a different study that was designed specifically to examine the CD4+ T cell memory repertoire. Peripheral blood mononuclear cells were isolated and cryopreserved following standard operating procedures; serum was stored at -80 °C. Staining used CD3-PerCP (BW264/56), CD4-APC (RPA-T4), CD45RO-PE (UCHT1) and CD8-Pacific Orange (3B5) antibodies, with Sytox blue excluding non-viable cells.

The sequence came from an adult in good health and CMV-seronegative. The rearrangement joined TRBV7-6 to TRBJ1-5, and possibly TRBD1, on 6 matching bases. Material: memory CD4+ T cells from blood. The CDR3 in this case is CASSLRQGRGQPQHF. The DNA is as follows: TGTGCCAGCAGCTTAAGGCAGGGGAGGGGTCAGCCCCAGCATTTT.